This TCR beta chain was identified during a study of T cell responses to AZD1222 COVID-19 vaccine. Overall study results and limits: Donors, mostly white British, included more females; clonal diversity was possibly underestimated.

With V trimmed by 3 bases and J by 8 bases, 18 bases remained unmatched. Germline CDR1 and CDR2: SGHDT and YYEEEE. This CDR3 is built from 18 residues. With regard to this clone: Its specificity is not known.

The method was immunoSEQ multiplex PCR; TCRdb's version includes in-frame clones alone and lacks a portion of them. The sample has 95,000 to 150,000 clones; about nine tenths are singletons. This specimen was peripheral blood, taken on day 0 of AZD1222 vaccination. The receptor's source is an adult in good health. The J gene is TRBJ2-2, the V gene TRBV5-6; TRBD1 matches 8 bases. The CDR3, as DNA: TGTGCCAGCAGCTCAGTTCTCTTGGATGGGACAGGCGGTGGGGAGCTGTTTTTT. Amino acid sequence: CASSSVLLDGTGGGELFF.